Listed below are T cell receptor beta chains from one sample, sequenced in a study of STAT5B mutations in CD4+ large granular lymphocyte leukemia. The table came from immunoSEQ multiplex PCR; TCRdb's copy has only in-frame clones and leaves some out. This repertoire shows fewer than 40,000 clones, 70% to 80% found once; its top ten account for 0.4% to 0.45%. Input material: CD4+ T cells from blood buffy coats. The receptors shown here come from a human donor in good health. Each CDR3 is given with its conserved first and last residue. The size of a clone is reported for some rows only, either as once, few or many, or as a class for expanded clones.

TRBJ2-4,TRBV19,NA,CASSPGGAKNIQYF
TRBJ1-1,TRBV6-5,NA,CASFNRVEAFF
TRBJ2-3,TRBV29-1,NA,CSVENSNTQYF
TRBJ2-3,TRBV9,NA,CASSVDLDTQYF
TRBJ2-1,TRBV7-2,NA,CASSLAYSGGFNEQFF
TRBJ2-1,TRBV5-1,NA,CASSLDGAGPQFF
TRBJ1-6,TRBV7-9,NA,CASSSVAPLHF
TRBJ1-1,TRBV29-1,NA,CSPGGVNTEAFF
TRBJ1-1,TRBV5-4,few,CASSLDRGGAFF
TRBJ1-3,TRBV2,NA,CASSLRPGAGNTIYF
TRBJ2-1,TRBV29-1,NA,CSVHRGGNEQFF
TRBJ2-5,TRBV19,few,CASSRTAKETQYF
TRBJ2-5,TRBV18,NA,CASSPVSGSPITETQYF
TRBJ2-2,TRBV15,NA,CATSRDQSGVTGELFF
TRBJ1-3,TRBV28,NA,CASSRFQGAGNTIYF
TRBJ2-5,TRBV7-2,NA,CASSSVAGQERETQYF
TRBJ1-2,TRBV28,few,CASTAGARYGYTF
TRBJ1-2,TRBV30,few,CAWQRTVTRYGYTF
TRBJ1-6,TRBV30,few,CAWSPGQTTFGSPLHF
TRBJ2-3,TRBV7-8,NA,CASRSGGPRTDTQYF
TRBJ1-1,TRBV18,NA,CASSPLVQGRDTEAFF
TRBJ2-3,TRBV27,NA,CASSPPGLGPDTQYF
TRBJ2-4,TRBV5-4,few,CASSSGGVQNIQYF
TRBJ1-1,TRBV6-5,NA,CASSSTGVKTEAFF
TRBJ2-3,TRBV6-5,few,CASSYSASADTQYF
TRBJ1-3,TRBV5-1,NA,CASSRWDRGPGNTIYF
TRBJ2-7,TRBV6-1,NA,CASSGRQGRSPTYEQYF
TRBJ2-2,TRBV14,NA,CASSHARGYTGELFF
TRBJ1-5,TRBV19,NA,CASSISGRENQPQHF
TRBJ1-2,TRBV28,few,CASSSTATANYGYTF
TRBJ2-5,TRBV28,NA,CASSLGTSGGGTQYF
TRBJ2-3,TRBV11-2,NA,CASSLDRFQDTQYF
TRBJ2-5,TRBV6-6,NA,CASSLTRQETQYF
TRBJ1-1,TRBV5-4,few,CASTGQGNTEAFF